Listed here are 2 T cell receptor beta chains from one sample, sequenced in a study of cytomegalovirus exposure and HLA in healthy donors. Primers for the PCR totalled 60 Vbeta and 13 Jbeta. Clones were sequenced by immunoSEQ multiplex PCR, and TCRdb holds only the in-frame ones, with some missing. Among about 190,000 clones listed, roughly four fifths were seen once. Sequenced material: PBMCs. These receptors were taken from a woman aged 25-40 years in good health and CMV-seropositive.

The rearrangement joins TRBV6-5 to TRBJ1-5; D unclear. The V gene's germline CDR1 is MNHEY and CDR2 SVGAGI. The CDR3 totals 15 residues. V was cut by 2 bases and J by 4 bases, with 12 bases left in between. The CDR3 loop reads CASSYRRSGNQPQHF. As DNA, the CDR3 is TGTGCCAGCAGTTACCGCAGGTCGGGAAATCAGCCCCAGCATTTT.

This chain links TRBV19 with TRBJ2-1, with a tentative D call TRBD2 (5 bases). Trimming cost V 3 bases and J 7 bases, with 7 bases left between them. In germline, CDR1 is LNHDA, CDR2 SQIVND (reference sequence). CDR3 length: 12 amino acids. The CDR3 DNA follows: TGTGCCAGTAGTATGGGAGTTAATGAGCAGTTCTTC. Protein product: CASSMGVNEQFF.